A selection of T cell receptor beta chains follows, all from one sample in a study of read filtering for tumor transcriptome and immune sequencing. TCRdb re-called the reads with MiXCR, one entry per CDR3 protein. The data show 40,000 to 50,000 distinct CDR3 sequences, under 15% seen once. Sequenced sample: a population of CD138-negative cells sorted from bone marrow. Receptor source: a donor at least 40 years old with multiple myeloma. CDR3s include the opening cysteine and the closing phenylalanine or tryptophan. The D gene is left open where the match is weak. Only some rows state a clone size, as once, few, many or a class for expanded clones.

v_call d_call clone_size cdr3_aa
TRBV27 NA many CASKTGSEQYF
TRBV11-2 NA NA CASSLDQADTQYF
TRBV28 NA many CASNSGTTGDEQYF
TRBV7-2 TRBD2 many CASSPTRDYNNEQFF
TRBV7-8 TRBD2 many CASSFSSGYNEQFF
TRBV5-1 TRBD1 NA CASSSGQGSGANVLTF
TRBV5-6 NA NA CASSENGSGISPETQYF
TRBV2 NA many CASSDGSYSGANVLTF
TRBV3-1 TRBD2 many CASRWTSGSNEQFF
TRBV12-3/TRBV12-4 TRBD1 NA CASSFWGTGLMNTEAFF
TRBV6-2/TRBV6-3 NA few CASTQWPPEAYEQYF
TRBV15 NA many CATSREGRSYEQYF
TRBV4-2 NA many CASSKRTENTEAFF
TRBV29-1 TRBD2 many CSVERSGRNPREQYF
TRBV29-1 TRBD2 many CSVDPREGLNTQYF
TRBV4-2 TRBD1 once CASSQVRAETGAEKLFF
TRBV29-1 TRBD2 many CSVMGLAGVYRDNEQFF
TRBV20-1 TRBD1 many CSARGPGQGAQEQYF
TRBV3-1 NA many CASSHSGPSSYEQYF
TRBV11-2 TRBD1 many CASSATGVHEQFF
TRBV6-2/TRBV6-3 NA many CASSSVSTNEKLFF
TRBV4-3 NA many CASSQGGQLNNEQFF
TRBV11-2 NA many CASSLAPQGYEQYF
TRBV7-9 NA many CAAGQPYGYTF
TRBV20-1 NA NA CSAREAGSYGYTF
TRBV20-1 NA many CSAVRRGYEQYF
TRBV12-3/TRBV12-4 TRBD1 many CASSVSGTGENEQYF
TRBV29-1 NA few CSVGAMGDTEAFF
TRBV7-2 TRBD1 many CASSTGTGFNEQFF